This T cell receptor beta chain was observed in a study of blood T cells in healthy people across ages. Germline values: CDR1 MDHEN, CDR2 SYDVKM. This CDR3 has 15 amino acids. The J segment lost 6 bases and the V segment lost 8 bases, leaving 13 bases of the junction unmatched. In this sample, this clonotype turned up a few times. A second about 7 to 12 cycle PCR used barcoded and J-beta primers. The template-switch adaptor was a 5' adaptor with 12 random nucleotides. It tagged each cDNA molecule. Each CDR3 protein is one row after TCRdb ran MiXCR on the 5' RACE reads. Among about 1.1 million distinct CDR3 sequences listed, more than 30% were seen once.

The genes are TRBV28 and TRBJ2-3; the match to TRBD1 covers 8 bases. Specimen: blood. The TCR was taken from a man younger than 30 in good health. CDR3 sequence (DNA): TGTGCCAGCCACCACCGGACAGGGATCCCGGATACGCAGTATTTT. Its protein is CASHHRTGIPDTQYF.